This TCR beta chain appears in the sequencing data of a study of naive CD8 T cells in extremely preterm neonates. This clone has a single count. Its target is unknown. Study observations and caveats: Preterm neonate repertoires were significantly less rich by iChao1 than others.

CDR1 LNHDA and CDR2 SQIVND come from the germline V gene (reference sequence). The V end was cut by 7 bases, the J end by 0 bases, with 10 bases between. The CDR3 length is 14 residues. Without labor or membrane rupture, elective cesareans at roughly 37-41 weeks supplied term cord blood. Some clones are missing from TCRdb's copy, which holds only in-frame ones; the method was immunoSEQ multiplex PCR. The table lists roughly 5,100 clones, around 97% of them singletons, with 0.5% to 0.6% in the top ten. V is TRBV19 and J is TRBJ1-5; a weak D match, TRBD1 (5 bases). The sequencing sample was made of naive CD8+ T cells from cord blood. The TCR comes from a newborn in good health. In DNA form, the CDR3 reads TGTGCCAGTACCCGACAGTATAGCAATCAGCCCCAGCATTTT. Its protein is CASTRQYSNQPQHF.